This entry lists 32 T cell receptor beta chains sequenced from one sample in a study of cytomegalovirus exposure and HLA in healthy donors. The method was immunoSEQ multiplex PCR; TCRdb's version includes in-frame clones alone and lacks a portion of them. The data contain tens of thousands of clones, 90% to 95% of them singletons. The sequencing sample was made of PBMCs. These receptors were collected from a woman younger than 35 in good health and CMV-seropositive.

DNA for the CDR3: TGTGCCAGCAGTGCAATAGCCCAGGGGACCTACGAGCAGTACTTC. Translated, it gives CASSAIAQGTYEQYF. This chain uses TRBV27 with TRBJ2-7, with a possible D match to TRBD1 (6 bases). Looked up from germline, CDR1 is MNHEY and CDR2 is SMNVEV (reference sequence). V lost 5 bases and J 2 bases, leaving 16 bases between the germline ends. This CDR3 has 15 residues.

The V gene is TRBV5-4, the J gene TRBJ2-7, with a possible D match to TRBD1 (5 bases). Germline CDR1 and CDR2: SGHNT and YYREEE (reference sequence). There are 13 residues in the CDR3. Trimming cost V 7 bases and J 4 bases, with 15 bases left between them. The CDR3 protein is CASGPWGTYEQYF. The CDR3, as DNA: TGTGCCAGCGGCCCTTGGGGCACATACGAGCAGTACTTC.

This chain joins TRBV5-6 and TRBJ1-4; the D is unclear. Germline V gene data show CDR1 as SGHDT and CDR2 as YYEEEE. The CDR3 has 15 amino acids. V was trimmed by 4 bases and J by 5 bases, leaving 15 bases between them. CDR3 nucleotides: TGTGCCAGCAGCCTCCGGACTTACGGGAATGAAAAACTGTTTTTT. Translating it yields CASSLRTYGNEKLFF. Together with reference TRBV5-6 and TRBJ1-4, the CDR3 gives the full variable domain: DAGVTQSPTHLIKTRGQQVTLRCSPKSGHDTVSWYQQALGQGPQFIFQYYEEEERQRGNFPDRFSGHQFPNYSSELNVNALLLGDSALYLCASSLRTYGNEKLFFGSGTQLSVL.

V gene TRBV7-6 combines with J gene TRBJ2-7; 7 bases are shared with TRBD1. The CDR3 is made up of 16 amino acids. CDR1 is SGHVS, CDR2 FNYEAQ, per germline. V trimming: 5 bases; J trimming: 2 bases; junction bases outside the gene matches: 12. The CDR3 DNA sequence: TGTGCCAGCAGCACTTCAGGGGGACCTTCTCCCTACGAGCAGTACTTC. Translated: CASSTSGGPSPYEQYF.

The chain is built from TRBV25-1 and TRBJ1-5, with D perhaps matching TRBD1 (5 bases). The CDR3 totals 18 residues. V was clipped by 1 base and J by 7 bases, with 23 bases between them. From germline, CDR1 is MGHDK and CDR2 SYGVNS. CDR3 region: CASSESFNPSSTAQPQHF. The DNA for the CDR3 is TGTGCCAGCAGTGAATCCTTCAACCCTTCCTCGACAGCACAGCCCCAGCATTTT.

The chain uses TRBV7-9 and TRBJ1-6; 7 bases map to TRBD1. V shed 1 base, J shed 8 bases, and the junction held 8 bases outside the gene matches. Per the germline V gene, CDR1 is SEHNR and CDR2 is FQNEAQ (reference sequence). The CDR3 totals 16 residues. The CDR3 here is CASSLGSGGADSPLHF. In DNA form, the CDR3 reads TGTGCCAGCAGCTTAGGGTCAGGGGGAGCGGATTCACCCCTCCACTTT.

The V call is TRBV19, the J call TRBJ2-7, with no clear D. There are 14 residues in the CDR3. V lost 1 base, J lost 2 bases, and 9 bases lay in between. Germline CDR1 reads LNHDA; CDR2 reads SQIVND (reference sequence). This CDR3 is CASSIAPHAYEQYF. In nucleotides, the CDR3 is TGTGCCAGTAGTATAGCCCCACACGCCTACGAGCAGTACTTC.

The chain carries TRBV9 and TRBJ1-2, with D maybe TRBD1 (6 bases). CDR3 size: 15 residues. The germline V and J ends were trimmed by 0 bases and 4 bases, with 13 bases remaining between them. The germline CDR1 and CDR2 sequences are SGDLS and YYNGEE. In nucleotides, the CDR3 is TGTGCCAGCAGCGTAGAGGGGGATTCGGGCTATGGCTACACCTTC. Amino acid sequence: CASSVEGDSGYGYTF.

This clone was found once. DNA of the CDR3: TGCGCCAGCAGCCAAGATCGGAGGAACACTGAAGCTTTCTTT. Its translation is CASSQDRRNTEAFF. The chain has TRBV4-3 and TRBJ1-1, with D unclear. The CDR3 runs 14 residues. CDR1 and CDR2 from the germline V gene are LGHNA and YSLEER. V dropped 0 bases and J dropped 1 base, with 6 bases sitting between them.

The chain has TRBV19 and TRBJ2-6; perhaps TRBD1 as D (5 bases). Germline lookup yields CDR1 LNHDA and CDR2 SQIVND (reference sequence). There are 17 residues in the CDR3. Deletions cut 2 bases from V and 0 bases from J, with 11 bases between. CDR3 amino acids: CASSIRGPISGANVLTF. As DNA, the CDR3 is TGTGCCAGTAGTATAAGGGGTCCTATCTCTGGGGCCAACGTCCTGACTTTC.

The V gene is TRBV27, the J gene TRBJ2-3; D not certain. V gave up 1 base and J gave up 0 bases, with 11 bases separating them. CDR3 size: 16 residues. The germline CDR1 and CDR2 sequences are MNHEY and SMNVEV (reference sequence). The DNA of the CDR3 is TGTGCCAGCAGTTTATATGGAGTCACTAGCACAGATACGCAGTATTTT. Encoded protein: CASSLYGVTSTDTQYF.

The chain employs TRBV6-4 and TRBJ2-1, with D uncertain. The CDR3 runs to 15 residues. The germline V gene encodes CDR1 MRHNA and CDR2 SNTAGT. V was trimmed by 5 bases and J by 0 bases, leaving 11 bases between them. CDR3 loop: CASSLTPSSYNEQFF. DNA for the CDR3: TGTGCCAGCAGTCTAACTCCTAGCTCCTACAATGAGCAGTTCTTC.

This chain uses TRBV9 with TRBJ2-2, with TRBD2 matching 10 bases. The J segment lost 5 bases and the V segment lost 4 bases, leaving 5 bases of the junction unmatched. Per the germline V gene, CDR1 is SGDLS and CDR2 is YYNGEE. The CDR3 covers 15 residues. The CDR3 DNA reads as TGTGCCAGCAGCCCCTTAGCGGGAGGAACCGGGGAGCTGTTTTTT. This codes for CASSPLAGGTGELFF.

The gene calls are TRBV7-3 and TRBJ2-1; 8 bases are shared with TRBD2. The CDR3 has 16 amino acids. Losses at the gene ends were 2 bases for V and 0 bases for J; bases not matched to a gene: 3. Germline V CDR1 and CDR2: SGHTA, FQGTGA. CDR3 amino acids: CASSLLSGSSYNEQFF. The CDR3 bases are TGTGCCAGCAGCTTACTCAGCGGGAGCTCCTACAATGAGCAGTTCTTC.

This rearrangement joins TRBV5-4 to TRBJ2-5; 8 bases match TRBD1. V lost 4 bases to trimming and J lost 5 bases; unmatched junction nucleotides: 10. Germline assignment: CDR1 SGHNT and CDR2 YYREEE (reference sequence). This CDR3 is 15 amino acids long. In nucleotides, the CDR3 is TGTGCCAGCAGCCCCAATGGAGACAGGGGTGAGACCCAGTACTTC. It translates to CASSPNGDRGETQYF.

The V and J genes are TRBV10-3 and TRBJ2-3, with TRBD2 matching over 14 bases. CDR1 ENHRY and CDR2 SYGVKD come from the germline V gene. The junction had 10 bases not matched to a gene; V was cut back by 6 bases and J by 2 bases. The CDR3 consists of 18 residues. The CDR3: CAISAGTSGRGATDTQYF. CDR3 DNA sequence: TGTGCCATCAGCGCCGGGACTAGCGGGAGAGGGGCCACAGATACGCAGTATTTT.

The chain recombines TRBV5-1 with TRBJ2-7; the match to TRBD1 covers 7 bases. Germline V CDR1 and CDR2: SGHRS, YFSETQ. The CDR3 spans 13 residues. The V and J ends lost 4 bases and 2 bases, in that order; junction bases with no gene match: 3. Written as DNA, the CDR3 is TGCGCCAGCAGCCCGGGACAGACCTACGAGCAGTACTTC. This translates into CASSPGQTYEQYF.

The J gene is TRBJ2-7, the V gene TRBV30; 8 nucleotides match TRBD1. Germline CDR1 and CDR2: GTSNPN and SVGIG (reference sequence). CDR3 size: 11 residues. The V and J ends lost 5 bases and 7 bases, in that order; junction bases with no gene match: 4. This CDR3 reads CAWGQGSEQYF. In DNA, the CDR3 is TGTGCCTGGGGACAGGGTTCAGAGCAGTACTTC.

This sequence joins TRBV4-1 and TRBJ1-5; the D gene is possibly TRBD1 (5 bases). Between the trimmed V and J ends, which lost 3 bases and 1 base, there was a span of 10 bases. Germline V gives CDR1 MGHRA, CDR2 YSYEKL. The CDR3 is 15 residues long. The chain's CDR3 is CASSQNQGSNQPQHF. The CDR3 DNA reads TGCGCCAGCAGCCAGAACCAGGGAAGCAATCAGCCCCAGCATTTT.

This clone appeared once. The V call is TRBV21-1, the J call TRBJ1-2; the table's D call, TRBD1, has no DNA check behind it. TRBV21-1 is given as a pseudogene. The CDR3 covers 16 residues. The CDR3 DNA sequence: TGTGCCAGCAACGTTCCGGGCAGGGTGCTAGTCTATGGCTACACCTTC. The encoded protein is CASNVPGRVLVYGYTF.

The chain combines TRBV7-6 with TRBJ2-7; perhaps TRBD1 as D (6 bases). The germline CDR1 and CDR2 sequences are SGHVS and FNYEAQ. The CDR3 totals 15 residues. The V end lost 4 bases, the J end lost 1 base, and 14 bases lay between the germline ends. CDR3 sequence (DNA): TGTGCCAGCAGCTCCCGGACAGACCTATCCTACGAGCAGTACTTC. Protein product: CASSSRTDLSYEQYF.

The chain employs TRBV4-1 and TRBJ2-2; maybe TRBD1 (7 bases). The germline gives CDR1 MGHRA, CDR2 YSYEKL. CDR3 length equals 16 residues. Trimming took 5 bases from V and 4 from J, leaving 17 bases between them. The CDR3 coding sequence is TGCGCCAGCAGCGAGGAGGGGGCGCATACCACCGGGGAGCTGTTTTTT. It codes for CASSEEGAHTTGELFF.

This clone was picked up a small number of times. V is TRBV2 and J is TRBJ2-5; 9 positions agree with TRBD2. In germline, CDR1 is SNHLY, CDR2 FYNNEI. CDR3 length: 14 amino acids. After removal of 0 bases from V and 4 bases from J, the junction contained 0 bases not matched to a gene. The CDR3 DNA reads TGTGCCAGCAGTGAAGCGCGGGGGGGAGAGACCCAGTACTTC. Protein sequence: CASSEARGGETQYF.

This chain's CDR3 is CASSIAGAYNEQFF. CDR3 coding DNA: TGTGCCAGCAGTATAGCGGGAGCCTACAATGAGCAGTTCTTC. The rearrangement links TRBV2 to TRBJ2-1; 9 bases are a match to TRBD2. The length of the CDR3 is 14 residues. After removal of 5 bases from V and 2 bases from J, the junction contained 1 base not matched to a gene. Germline CDR1 is SNHLY and CDR2 is FYNNEI.

This chain connects TRBV18 to TRBJ2-7; 14 bases agree with TRBD2. Germline lookup yields CDR1 KGHSH and CDR2 LQKENI. This CDR3 has 17 amino acids. Trimming cost V 3 bases and J 3 bases; bases outside gene matches: 7. The DNA of the CDR3 is TGTGCCAGCTCACCGGGACGACTAGCGGGAGGGATCTACGAGCAGTACTTC. This translates into CASSPGRLAGGIYEQYF.

This chain uses TRBV15 with TRBJ2-3, with D possibly being TRBD2 (6 bases). Germline V gene lookup returns CDR1 LNHNV and CDR2 YYDKDF (reference sequence). V lost 0 bases and J 4 bases, leaving 11 bases between the germline ends. The CDR3 has 15 amino acids. The CDR3 nucleotides are TGTGCCACCAGCAGAGATCTCGGGGGAGCAGATACGCAGTATTTT. Translated: CATSRDLGGADTQYF.

This clone was seen once. The V gene is TRBV27, the J gene TRBJ2-3; 10 bases fit TRBD1. This CDR3 contains 15 residues. The ends lost 6 bases at V and 3 bases at J; junction bases unmatched: 6. The germline CDR1 and CDR2 sequences are MNHEY and SMNVEV (reference sequence). Here the CDR3 reads CASRPGQGFTDTQYF. CDR3 nucleotides: TGTGCCAGCAGGCCGGGACAGGGGTTTACAGATACGCAGTATTTT.

The rearrangement joins TRBV7-2 to TRBJ1-5, with TRBD1 matching over 7 bases. CDR3 length: 16 residues. CDR1 SGHTA and CDR2 FQGNSA come from the germline V gene. Unmatched junction bases numbered 14, after V lost 5 bases and J lost 7 bases. CDR3: CASSPEGAGGWQPQHF. The CDR3 DNA reads TGTGCCAGCAGCCCCGAGGGGGCCGGGGGCTGGCAGCCCCAGCATTTT.

This sequence joins TRBV7-3 and TRBJ2-3, with 10 nucleotides matching TRBD1. The trim removed 1 base at V and 5 bases at J, leaving 9 bases unmatched. The CDR3 is 17 amino acids. CDR1 SGHTA and CDR2 FQGTGA come from the germline V gene. Here the CDR3 reads CASSLNPATGGRDTQYF. DNA of the CDR3: TGTGCCAGCAGCTTAAATCCCGCGACAGGGGGCAGAGATACGCAGTATTTT.

The V call is TRBV29-1, the J call TRBJ2-2; weak D call: TRBD2 (6 bases). CDR3 size: 14 residues. Per the germline V gene, CDR1 is SQVTM and CDR2 is ANQGSEA. V was pared by 2 bases and J by 1 base, with 8 bases between. CDR3 residues: CSVEMGLNTGELFF. The CDR3 DNA sequence: TGCAGCGTTGAAATGGGACTGAACACCGGGGAGCTGTTTTTT.

The chain uses TRBV15 and TRBJ2-5, with 7 bases identical to TRBD2. V lost 0 bases to trimming and J lost 5 bases; unmatched junction nucleotides: 6. Germline CDR1 reads LNHNV; CDR2 reads YYDKDF (reference sequence). CDR3 length equals 15 residues. The CDR3 spells CATSRDGGVLETQYF. CDR3 sequence (DNA): TGTGCCACCAGCAGAGATGGGGGGGTTTTGGAGACCCAGTACTTC.

J is TRBJ2-2 and V is TRBV30; 9 bases agree with TRBD1. The CDR3 length is 13 residues. The trim removed 5 bases at V and 5 bases at J, leaving 3 bases unmatched. The germline V gene has CDR1 GTSNPN and CDR2 SVGIG (reference sequence). CDR3 residues: CAWGQGNTGELFF. The CDR3 bases are TGTGCCTGGGGACAGGGGAATACCGGGGAGCTGTTTTTT.